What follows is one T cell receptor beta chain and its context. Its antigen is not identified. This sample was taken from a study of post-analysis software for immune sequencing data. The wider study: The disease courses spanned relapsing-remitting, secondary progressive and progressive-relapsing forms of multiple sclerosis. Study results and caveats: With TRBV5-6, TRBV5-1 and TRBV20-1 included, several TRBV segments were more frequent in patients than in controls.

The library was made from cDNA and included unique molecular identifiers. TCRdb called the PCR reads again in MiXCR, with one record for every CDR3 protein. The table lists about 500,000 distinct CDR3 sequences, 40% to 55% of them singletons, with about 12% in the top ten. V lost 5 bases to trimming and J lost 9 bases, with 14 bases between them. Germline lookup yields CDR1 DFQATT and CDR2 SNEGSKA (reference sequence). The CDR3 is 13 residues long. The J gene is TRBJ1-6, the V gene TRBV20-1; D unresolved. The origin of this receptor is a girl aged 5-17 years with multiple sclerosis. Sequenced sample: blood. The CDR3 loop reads CSAGPGSGSPLHF. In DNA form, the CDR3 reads TGCAGTGCTGGACCCGGGAGTGGTTCACCCCTCCACTTT.